Listed below are T cell receptor beta chains from one sample, sequenced in a study of blood T cell repertoires in COVID-19. Libraries were prepared by immunoSEQ multiplex PCR; TCRdb keeps only in-frame clonotypes and omits some of them. The data contain 200,000 to 300,000 clones, roughly 86% of them singletons. Sequenced material: peripheral blood. The receptors originated from a woman aged 60-70 years with COVID-19, enrolled during active disease. Both conserved end residues are part of each CDR3. Fields, in order: clone size, J gene, D gene, V gene, CDR3 DNA, CDR3 protein. A D gene is named only where the DNA matches it firmly. Only some rows state a clone size, as once, few, many or a class for expanded clones.

size: -
J: TRBJ2-1
D: TRBD1
V: TRBV28
DNA: TGTGCCAGCAGTCCAGACAGGGGGCGATACAATGAGCAGTTCTTC
CDR3: CASSPDRGRYNEQFF

size: -
J: TRBJ2-4
D: -
V: TRBV18
DNA: TGTGCCAGCTCACCAGAGATTGAGGGCATTCAGTACTTC
CDR3: CASSPEIEGIQYF

size: -
J: TRBJ2-5
D: TRBD2
V: TRBV27
DNA: TGTGCCAGCAGTCCCCGACTAGCGGGAGACGTAGAGACCCAGTACTTC
CDR3: CASSPRLAGDVETQYF

size: few
J: TRBJ2-7
D: TRBD2
V: TRBV2
DNA: TGTGCCAGCAGTGAAGGAAGGACTAGGACCTACGAGCAGTACTTC
CDR3: CASSEGRTRTYEQYF

size: once
J: TRBJ2-3
D: TRBD2
V: TRBV28
DNA: TGTGCCAGCAGTTCGAAAAGACTAGCGGGAGGAGATACGCAGTATTTT
CDR3: CASSSKRLAGGDTQYF

size: -
J: TRBJ2-1
D: -
V: TRBV6-5
DNA: TGTGCCAGCCGAGAGGGCCCGCCCGGTTCCGGGCAGTTCTTC
CDR3: CASREGPPGSGQFF

size: -
J: TRBJ1-6
D: -
V: TRBV19
DNA: TGTGCCAGTAGCTCCAACCAGGGGAATTCACCCCTCCACTTT
CDR3: CASSSNQGNSPLHF

size: -
J: TRBJ1-6
D: TRBD1
V: TRBV6-5
DNA: TGTGCCAGCAGGGGACAGGGAGCGGGCCTCCACTTT
CDR3: CASRGQGAGLHF

size: -
J: TRBJ2-1
D: TRBD2
V: TRBV7-9
DNA: TGTGCCAGCAGCACTAGCGCGGCCGCCCCCTACAATGAGCAGTTCTTC
CDR3: CASSTSAAAPYNEQFF

size: -
J: TRBJ2-1
D: TRBD2
V: TRBV4-3
DNA: TGCGCCAGCAGCCAAGAAAGGACTAGCGACAGCTCCTACAATGAGCAGTTCTTC
CDR3: CASSQERTSDSSYNEQFF

size: -
J: TRBJ2-4
D: TRBD1
V: TRBV19
DNA: TGTGCCAGTAGTATTTCAGGGGGCGAAAACATTCAGTACTTC
CDR3: CASSISGGENIQYF

size: -
J: TRBJ2-7
D: TRBD2
V: TRBV30
DNA: TGTGCCTGGAGCCGTTTAGCGGGAGGGTCCGAGCAGTACTTC
CDR3: CAWSRLAGGSEQYF

size: -
J: TRBJ2-7
D: -
V: TRBV6-6
DNA: TGTGCCAGCAGAAAAGACAGGCCTGCCTACGAGCAGTACTTC
CDR3: CASRKDRPAYEQYF

size: -
J: TRBJ1-5
D: -
V: TRBV19
DNA: TGTGCCAGTATTACGACAGGAACGGGCAATCAGCCCCAGCATTTT
CDR3: CASITTGTGNQPQHF

size: -
J: TRBJ2-2
D: -
V: TRBV5-6
DNA: TGTGCCAGCAGCTTGGGCTGGACAGGGAGGGACACCGGGGAGCTGTTTTTT
CDR3: CASSLGWTGRDTGELFF

size: -
J: TRBJ2-1
D: TRBD2
V: TRBV4-1
DNA: TGCGCCAGCAGCCGGACTAGCGGGACCTACAATGAGCAGTTCTTC
CDR3: CASSRTSGTYNEQFF

size: -
J: TRBJ2-1
D: -
V: TRBV5-4
DNA: TGTGCCAGCAGTTTAGCGGTTGAGCAGTTCTTC
CDR3: CASSLAVEQFF

size: -
J: TRBJ2-1
D: TRBD1
V: TRBV3-1/TRBV3-2
DNA: TGTGCCAGCAGCCATGGGACAGGGCCAATCAATGAGCAGTTCTTC
CDR3: CASSHGTGPINEQFF

size: -
J: TRBJ1-1
D: -
V: TRBV30
DNA: TGTGCCTGGAGTGCAGGATCTCCGGGACTGGGAGCTTTCTTT
CDR3: CAWSAGSPGLGAFF

size: -
J: TRBJ2-2
D: -
V: TRBV4-1
DNA: TGCGCCAGCAGATCTCTCCCTGGGACTTTATATAGCACCGGGGAGCTGTTTTTT
CDR3: CASRSLPGTLYSTGELFF

size: once
J: TRBJ2-7
D: TRBD1
V: TRBV27
DNA: TGTGCCAGCTTCCGGGACAGAACCTACGAGCAGTACTTC
CDR3: CASFRDRTYEQYF

size: -
J: TRBJ1-2
D: -
V: TRBV19
DNA: TGTGCCAGTAGTATGGGGCCCGTCCCCAACTATGGCTACACCTTC
CDR3: CASSMGPVPNYGYTF

size: -
J: TRBJ1-2
D: TRBD1
V: TRBV5-1
DNA: TGCGCCAGCAGCATCCGACAGGGTGTAGGCTACACCTTC
CDR3: CASSIRQGVGYTF

size: -
J: TRBJ2-1
D: TRBD2
V: TRBV4-1
DNA: TGCGCCAGCAGCCCCCGGGCTAGCGGGAGTGGGTCCTACAATGAGCAGTTCTTC
CDR3: CASSPRASGSGSYNEQFF

size: -
J: TRBJ2-1
D: -
V: TRBV9
DNA: TGTGCCAGCAGCGTAGGGCCCCAGGGGTACAATGAGCAGTTCTTC
CDR3: CASSVGPQGYNEQFF

size: -
J: TRBJ2-5
D: TRBD1
V: TRBV28
DNA: TGTGCCAGCAGGGGACAGGGGGACGGGAAGACCCAGTACTTC
CDR3: CASRGQGDGKTQYF

size: -
J: TRBJ1-4
D: -
V: TRBV6-2/TRBV6-3
DNA: TGTGCCAGCAGTTACGGGCAGACAACTAATGAAAAACTGTTTTTT
CDR3: CASSYGQTTNEKLFF

size: few
J: TRBJ2-7
D: TRBD2
V: TRBV7-8
DNA: TGTGCCAGCAGCTTAGTGACTAGCGGGTTCTCCTACGAGCAGTACTTC
CDR3: CASSLVTSGFSYEQYF

size: -
J: TRBJ1-1
D: TRBD1
V: TRBV28
DNA: TGTGCCAGCAGTTTATCAGGGACAGGAAACACTGAAGCTTTCTTT
CDR3: CASSLSGTGNTEAFF

size: -
J: TRBJ2-1
D: TRBD2
V: TRBV3-1/TRBV3-2
DNA: TGTGCCAGCAGCCAAGAGGGACTAGCGGGAGTGTCTGGTGAGCAGTTCTTC
CDR3: CASSQEGLAGVSGEQFF

size: -
J: TRBJ2-1
D: TRBD1
V: TRBV7-3
DNA: TGTGCCAGCAGCTTGGCTACAGGGGCGACCTACAATGAGCAGTTCTTC
CDR3: CASSLATGATYNEQFF

size: -
J: TRBJ2-5
D: -
V: TRBV3-1/TRBV3-2
DNA: TGTGCCAGCAGCCCAAAGGGGGAGACCCAGTACTTC
CDR3: CASSPKGETQYF

size: -
J: TRBJ1-1
D: TRBD1
V: TRBV7-3
DNA: TGTGCCAGCAGCCTTGGGACAGACACTGAAGCTTTCTTT
CDR3: CASSLGTDTEAFF

size: -
J: TRBJ1-1
D: TRBD1
V: TRBV6-5
DNA: TGTGCCAGCAGTAGGGGACAGGGGCCCACTGAAGCTTTCTTT
CDR3: CASSRGQGPTEAFF

size: -
J: TRBJ1-2
D: -
V: TRBV6-5
DNA: TGTGCCAGCAGGGAGCCCTCTAACTATGGCTACACCTTC
CDR3: CASREPSNYGYTF

size: -
J: TRBJ2-2
D: TRBD1
V: TRBV10-1
DNA: TGCGCCAGCAGTGAGTCACGAGGGGGCCCCGCGAACACCGGGGAGCTGTTTTTT
CDR3: CASSESRGGPANTGELFF

size: -
J: TRBJ2-2
D: -
V: TRBV11-1
DNA: TGTGCCAGCAGCTTGAGAGGGTTGAACACCGGGGAGCTGTTTTTT
CDR3: CASSLRGLNTGELFF

size: -
J: TRBJ1-5
D: -
V: TRBV6-5
DNA: TGTGCCAGCAGTTTCAGGGCGGATCAGCCCCAGCATTTT
CDR3: CASSFRADQPQHF

size: few
J: TRBJ1-5
D: TRBD1
V: TRBV27
DNA: TGTGCCAGCAGCCCGGGACAGCACAATCAGCCCCAGCATTTT
CDR3: CASSPGQHNQPQHF

size: -
J: TRBJ1-2
D: TRBD1
V: TRBV4-1
DNA: TGCGCCAGCAGCCAGAGAGAGGGACAGGACGGGTATGGCTACACCTTC
CDR3: CASSQREGQDGYGYTF

size: -
J: TRBJ1-2
D: TRBD1
V: TRBV6-1
DNA: TGTGCCAGCAGTGAAATCCCCGGGACAGGGCTTAGCTACACCTTC
CDR3: CASSEIPGTGLSYTF

size: few
J: TRBJ2-6
D: -
V: TRBV15
DNA: TGTGCCACCAGCAGAGACAGGGGCTGGGCCAACGTCCTGACTTTC
CDR3: CATSRDRGWANVLTF

size: -
J: TRBJ1-5
D: TRBD1
V: TRBV28
DNA: TGTGCCAGCAGATCACAGGGGAATCGCAATCAGCCCCAGCATTTT
CDR3: CASRSQGNRNQPQHF

size: -
J: TRBJ2-5
D: TRBD1
V: TRBV14
DNA: TGTGCCAGCAGCCAACCAGGGGGAGAGACCCAGTACTTC
CDR3: CASSQPGGETQYF

size: -
J: TRBJ2-1
D: -
V: TRBV30
DNA: TGTGCCTGGAGTGTACTTACCGGTGGAGGTGAGCAGTTCTTC
CDR3: CAWSVLTGGGEQFF

size: -
J: TRBJ2-3
D: -
V: TRBV27
DNA: TGTGCCAGCAGTTCCCCGTGGAGGGGGCTCGCAGATACGCAGTATTTT
CDR3: CASSSPWRGLADTQYF

size: once
J: TRBJ2-5
D: TRBD1
V: TRBV5-1
DNA: TGCGCCAGCAGCTTGGATGGACAGGTGGTAGAGACCCAGTACTTC
CDR3: CASSLDGQVVETQYF

size: -
J: TRBJ2-5
D: -
V: TRBV28
DNA: TGTGCCAGCAGTTTCAAGCTGAGGTTGCAAGAGACCCAGTACTTC
CDR3: CASSFKLRLQETQYF

size: -
J: TRBJ2-3
D: -
V: TRBV6-6
DNA: TGTGCCAGCAGTAGGGGAGATACGCAGTATTTT
CDR3: CASSRGDTQYF

size: -
J: TRBJ2-1
D: TRBD1
V: TRBV19
DNA: TGTGCCAGTAGTATGCGGACAGGGCGGAATGAGCAGTTCTTC
CDR3: CASSMRTGRNEQFF

size: -
J: TRBJ1-1
D: -
V: TRBV2
DNA: TGTGCCAGCAGCGAGGGGAACACTGAAGCTTTCTTT
CDR3: CASSEGNTEAFF

size: -
J: TRBJ1-2
D: -
V: TRBV30
DNA: TGTGCCTGGAGTCCCGACAGGATCCATGGCTACACCTTC
CDR3: CAWSPDRIHGYTF

size: -
J: TRBJ2-7
D: -
V: TRBV4-3
DNA: TGCGCCAGCAGCCAAGATTATCCCCCCGGTGGGGCATTTCCCTACGAGCAGTACTTC
CDR3: CASSQDYPPGGAFPYEQYF

size: -
J: TRBJ2-3
D: -
V: TRBV19
DNA: TGTGCCAGTAGTCCCCGTGAGCGAGGGCTAGATACGCAGTATTTT
CDR3: CASSPRERGLDTQYF

size: -
J: TRBJ1-1
D: -
V: TRBV6-6
DNA: TGTGCCAGCAGTTACTTCGGCCAGGGGAACACTGAAGCTTTCTTT
CDR3: CASSYFGQGNTEAFF